These 29 T cell receptor beta chains originate from one sample sequenced in a study of control samples from healthy donors and cancer patients. Clones were sequenced by immunoSEQ multiplex PCR, and TCRdb holds only the in-frame ones, with some missing. Of more than 95,000 clones detected, roughly 86% appear once; the ten largest clones hold 2.9%. Sequencing was performed on blood. Receptor source: a man aged 55-75 years in good health.

V gene TRBV7-2 combines with J gene TRBJ2-1; 8 bases line up with TRBD1. Unmatched junction bases numbered 8, after V lost 4 bases and J lost 6 bases. This CDR3 contains 15 residues. Germline-derived CDR1 and CDR2 are SGHTA and FQGNSA. CDR3 nucleotide sequence: TGTGCCAGCAGCTCCGCGGGGACAGGTCGCAATGAGCAGTTCTTC. This sequence encodes CASSSAGTGRNEQFF.

The V gene is TRBV24-1, the J gene TRBJ1-2, with D unclear. CDR3 length: 15 amino acids. CDR1 and CDR2 from the germline V gene are KGHDR and SFDVKD. Trimming took off 5 bases at V and 8 bases at J, with 20 bases between the two ends. CDR3 protein: CATSGAGSNLGGYTF. In DNA form, the CDR3 reads TGTGCCACCAGTGGGGCCGGGTCGAACCTAGGAGGCTACACCTTC.

This sequence joins TRBV7-6 and TRBJ1-1, with D unresolved. This CDR3 spans 14 amino acids. The germline V gene has CDR1 SGHVS and CDR2 FNYEAQ. Deletions cut 3 bases from V and 4 bases from J, with 12 bases between. The CDR3 DNA reads TGTGCCAGCAGCTTGGCCCCGAGAGGCACTGAAGCTTTCTTT. Its protein is CASSLAPRGTEAFF.

The chain combines TRBV9 with TRBJ1-1; 9 bases align to TRBD1. This CDR3 is 14 amino acids long. CDR1 is SGDLS, CDR2 YYNGEE, per germline. J was trimmed by 1 base and V by 4 bases; bases with no gene match: 2. The CDR3 nucleotides read TGTGCCAGCAGCTCGGGACAGGGGAACACTGAAGCTTTCTTT. Its translation is CASSSGQGNTEAFF.

This clone was observed once. Distinct nucleotide sequences in the sample also encode this CDR3. The V gene is TRBV18, the J gene TRBJ1-1; 7 bases match TRBD1. CDR3 length: 14 amino acids. Germline V lookup: CDR1 KGHSH, CDR2 LQKENI. J lost 1 base, V lost 3 bases, and 2 bases had no gene match. CDR3 nucleotide sequence: TGTGCCAGCTCACCGCAGGGGGGGAACACTGAAGCTTTCTTT. Translation: CASSPQGGNTEAFF.

The chain is built from TRBV9 and TRBJ2-2, with TRBD2 matching 13 bases. V was pared by 5 bases and J by 6 bases, with 7 bases of the junction left unmatched. The CDR3 has 16 residues. Per the germline V gene, CDR1 is SGDLS and CDR2 is YYNGEE. CDR3 protein: CASRETGLAGAGELFF. CDR3 coding DNA: TGTGCCAGCAGAGAGACCGGACTAGCGGGGGCCGGGGAGCTGTTTTTT.

The chain recombines TRBV7-2 with TRBJ2-7, with D unresolved. Germline V lookup: CDR1 SGHTA, CDR2 FQGNSA. The CDR3 is 13 residues long. The V gene lost 2 bases and the J gene lost 5 bases, with 10 bases spanning the gap. The DNA of the CDR3 is TGTGCCAGCAGCTTAAACGCTCCCAACGAGCAGTACTTC. Translating it yields CASSLNAPNEQYF.

The J gene is TRBJ1-4, the V gene TRBV4-1; D call uncertain. CDR1 is MGHRA and CDR2 is YSYEKL in the germline V gene. V lost 1 base to trimming and J lost 4 bases, with 7 bases between them. The CDR3 contains 14 residues. In nucleotides, the CDR3 is TGCGCCAGCAGCCAAGCGGGCGGTAATGAAAAACTGTTTTTT. It encodes CASSQAGGNEKLFF.

This clone was picked up a small number of times. V usage is TRBV18 and J usage is TRBJ1-5, with 9 bases aligning to TRBD1. The length of the CDR3 is 15 residues. V lost 5 bases and J lost 0; bases outside the gene matches: 2. CDR1 and CDR2 (germline): KGHSH, LQKENI. In DNA, the CDR3 is TGTGCCAGCTCATGGACAGGGGATAGCAATCAGCCCCAGCATTTT. It encodes CASSWTGDSNQPQHF.

V and J are TRBV5-1 and TRBJ1-4; no clear D gene. The V end was cut by 0 bases, the J end by 8 bases, with 17 bases between. Germline loops: CDR1 SGHRS, CDR2 YFSETQ. The CDR3 is 16 residues long. The CDR3, as DNA: TGCGCCAGCAGCTTGGGTTACAGTGGAGGAGGGGAAAAACTGTTTTTT. This codes for CASSLGYSGGGEKLFF.

In the case of this clone: Other DNA sequences of this sample code for an identical CDR3. The gene calls are TRBV7-3 and TRBJ2-1, with 8 bases that match TRBD2. The CDR3 spans 15 residues. Trimming took 4 bases from V and 3 from J; bases not matched to a gene: 5. The germline gives CDR1 SGHTA, CDR2 FQGTGA. In nucleotides, the CDR3 is TGTGCCAGCAGCTCCGGACTAGCTGGCTACAATGAGCAGTTCTTC. Translated: CASSSGLAGYNEQFF.

As to this clone: This sample also contains other DNA sequences that code for the same CDR3. The chain joins TRBV9 to TRBJ1-1; TRBD1 might be the D (6 bases). The CDR3 runs to 13 residues. The V gene lost 4 bases and the J gene lost 1 base, with 8 bases spanning the gap. Germline V gene sequence: CDR1 SGDLS, CDR2 YYNGEE. Written as DNA, the CDR3 is TGTGCCAGCAGCCTGACAGGGAACACTGAAGCTTTCTTT. Its protein product is CASSLTGNTEAFF.

The CDR3 is CASSLDAHGNTIYF. The CDR3 nucleotides read TGTGCCAGCAGTTTGGACGCGCATGGAAACACCATATATTTT. This rearrangement joins TRBV28 to TRBJ1-3; D unclear. Trimming removed 3 bases from V and 3 bases from J, with 9 bases in between. Germline V gene data show CDR1 as MDHEN and CDR2 as SYDVKM. This CDR3 has 14 amino acids. The full variable domain, with the rest looked up from reference TRBV28 and TRBJ1-3, is DVKVTQSSRYLVKRTGEKVFLECVQDMDHENMFWYRQDPGLGLRLIYFSYDVKMKEKGDIPEGYSVSREKKERFSLILESASTNQTSMYLCASSLDAHGNTIYFGEGSWLTVV.

V usage is TRBV5-1 and J usage is TRBJ2-2; TRBD1 matches at 7 bases. Unmatched junction bases numbered 17, after V lost 7 bases and J lost 8 bases. Germline assignment: CDR1 SGHRS and CDR2 YFSETQ. This CDR3 is built from 16 residues. The CDR3 loop is CASQTFAGQAIGELFF. The DNA for the CDR3 is TGCGCCAGCCAGACCTTCGCCGGACAGGCGATAGGGGAGCTGTTTTTT. Looking up the rest from reference TRBV5-1 and TRBJ2-2 gives the full variable domain: KAGVTQTPRYLIKTRGQQVTLSCSPISGHRSVSWYQQTPGQGLQFLFEYFSETQRNKGNFPGRFSGRQFSNSRSEMNVSTLELGDSALYLCASQTFAGQAIGELFFGEGSRLTVL.

This clone was observed a single time. The V and J genes are TRBV4-3 and TRBJ2-7; 7 bases fit TRBD2. V was pared by 2 bases and J by 2 bases, with 6 bases of the junction left unmatched. This CDR3 has 15 amino acids. Germline V gene lookup returns CDR1 LGHNA and CDR2 YSLEER. The CDR3 loop reads CASSQRRRGTYEQYF. The CDR3 coding sequence is TGCGCCAGCAGCCAACGCCGGCGGGGGACCTACGAGCAGTACTTC.

The gene calls are TRBV5-1 and TRBJ2-3, with TRBD1 matching 8 bases. V dropped 0 bases and J dropped 4; count of bases not matched to a gene: 7. CDR1 and CDR2 (germline): SGHRS, YFSETQ. The CDR3 loop spans 16 amino acids. The CDR3 DNA sequence: TGCGCCAGCAGCTTGGTTCAGGGGGCGAAGTCAGATACGCAGTATTTT. Translation: CASSLVQGAKSDTQYF.

The chain recombines TRBV3-1 (or the pseudogene TRBV3-2) with TRBJ2-1; 16 nucleotides match TRBD2. The J segment lost 9 bases and the V segment lost 1 base, leaving 3 bases of the junction unmatched. This CDR3 is 16 amino acids long. Looked up from germline, CDR1 is LGHDT and CDR2 is YNNKEL (reference sequence). For the CDR3, the DNA is TGTGCCAGCAGCCAAGGAGGGACTAGCGGGGGGGCTGAGCAGTTCTTC. Translated: CASSQGGTSGGAEQFF.

The chain couples TRBV4-1 to TRBJ1-4; D is undetermined. The CDR3 totals 17 residues. V lost 0 bases and J 0 bases, leaving 11 bases between the germline ends. The germline V gene encodes CDR1 MGHRA and CDR2 YSYEKL. The CDR3 DNA is TGCGCCAGCAGCCAAGAGGTTCCAGTTGCAACTAATGAAAAACTGTTTTTT. This sequence encodes CASSQEVPVATNEKLFF.

The gene calls are TRBV7-6 and TRBJ1-5; TRBD1 agrees at 8 bases. CDR3 length equals 16 residues. Unmatched junction bases numbered 8, after V lost 1 base and J lost 6 bases. Germline V gives CDR1 SGHVS, CDR2 FNYEAQ. The DNA for the CDR3 is TGTGCCAGCAGCTTAGGAGGGGACAGGCGGATTCAGCCCCAGCATTTT. It specifies CASSLGGDRRIQPQHF.

The chain uses TRBV11-2 and TRBJ2-2; D unresolved. Germline CDR1 SGHAT, CDR2 FQNNGV. Trimming took off 4 bases at V and 6 bases at J, with 6 bases between the two ends. The CDR3 loop spans 12 amino acids. The CDR3 loop reads CASSSRPGELFF. The CDR3 DNA is TGTGCCAGCAGCTCCCGGCCCGGGGAGCTGTTTTTT.

A single count supports this clone. The V call is TRBV28, the J call TRBJ1-3, with 9 nucleotides matching TRBD1. CDR1 and CDR2 from the germline V gene are MDHEN and SYDVKM. V shed 5 bases, J shed 8 bases, and the junction held 10 bases outside the gene matches. The CDR3 extends over 15 amino acids. In DNA form, the CDR3 reads TGTGCCAGCAGTCCGGACAGGGGACCCCGAGACACCATATATTTT. Translation gives CASSPDRGPRDTIYF.

The V call is TRBV3-1 (or the pseudogene TRBV3-2), the J call TRBJ1-1; D is possibly TRBD1 (6 bases). Between the trimmed V and J ends, which lost 1 base and 2 bases, there was a span of 8 bases. The CDR3 totals 14 residues. The V gene's germline CDR1 is LGHDT and CDR2 YNNKEL (reference sequence). The CDR3 loop reads CASSQGGHNTEAFF. The CDR3 nucleotides read TGTGCCAGCAGCCAAGGGGGGCACAACACTGAAGCTTTCTTT.

The chain has TRBV5-6 and TRBJ1-6; tentative D call: TRBD1 (6 bases). This CDR3 is 14 amino acids long. The germline CDR1 and CDR2 sequences are SGHDT and YYEEEE. Trimming removed 2 bases at V and 6 bases at J, with 9 bases between. DNA of the CDR3: TGTGCCAGCAGCTTCCCAGGGGCTAATTCACCCCTCCACTTT. Translation: CASSFPGANSPLHF.

V usage is TRBV7-2 and J usage is TRBJ2-4; D is possibly TRBD1 (7 bases). Germline loops: CDR1 SGHTA, CDR2 FQGNSA. Trimming removed 1 base from V and 7 bases from J, with 17 bases in between. This CDR3 spans 16 amino acids. DNA of the CDR3: TGTGCCAGCAGCTTAGGGGGGGCCAGGGGGGCGAACATTCAGTACTTC. It specifies CASSLGGARGANIQYF.

This chain joins TRBV18 and TRBJ2-5, with no clear D. The length of the CDR3 is 14 residues. Per germline, CDR1 KGHSH and CDR2 LQKENI. V was pared by 2 bases and J by 1 base, with 8 bases between. The CDR3: CASSPSFSQETQYF. The CDR3 region has the DNA TGTGCCAGCTCACCAAGTTTCAGCCAAGAGACCCAGTACTTC.

V and J are TRBV5-1 and TRBJ1-2; D gene unclear. V shed 0 bases and J shed 2 bases, with 11 bases lying between them. The CDR3 is 15 residues long. Germline V gene lookup returns CDR1 SGHRS and CDR2 YFSETQ. The CDR3 spells CASSLASGSNYGYTF. CDR3 sequence (DNA): TGCGCCAGCAGCTTGGCCTCGGGGTCCAACTATGGCTACACCTTC.

This clone was observed a single time. The DNA of the CDR3 is TGTGCCAGCAGCATAACGATAACAAATTCACCCCTCCACTTT. Translating it yields CASSITITNSPLHF. The chain links TRBV5-8 to TRBJ1-6; D is unclear. From germline, CDR1 is SGHTS and CDR2 YDEGEE. Trimming stripped 4 bases from V and 7 bases from J, with 12 bases between. This CDR3 contains 14 residues. Using reference TRBV5-8 and TRBJ1-6 for the parts outside the CDR3, the full variable domain is EAGVTQSPTHLIKTRGQQATLRCSPISGHTSVYWYQQALGLGLQFLLWYDEGEERNRGNFPPRFSGRQFPNYSSELNVNALELEDSALYLCASSITITNSPLHFGNGTRLTVT.

V usage is TRBV28 and J usage is TRBJ1-4, with D unclear. CDR1 and CDR2 (germline): MDHEN, SYDVKM. This CDR3 is built from 15 residues. V lost 6 bases and J 3 bases, leaving 14 bases between the germline ends. DNA for the CDR3: TGTGCCAGCAGCCCAACCGGGTCCTCTAATGAAAAACTGTTTTTT. Amino acid sequence: CASSPTGSSNEKLFF.

This CDR3 reads CSVDKGTGGYTF. For the CDR3, the DNA is TGCAGCGTTGATAAGGGTACTGGAGGCTACACCTTC. The chain carries TRBV29-1 and TRBJ1-2; D is uncertain. Germline assignment: CDR1 SQVTM and CDR2 ANQGSEA. V lost 3 bases and J lost 8, with 13 bases in between. The CDR3 covers 12 residues. Together with reference TRBV29-1 and TRBJ1-2, the CDR3 gives the full variable domain: SAVISQKPSRDICQRGTSLTIQCQVDSQVTMMFWYRQQPGQSLTLIATANQGSEATYESGFVIDKFPISRPNLTFSTLTVSNMSPEDSSIYLCSVDKGTGGYTFGSGTRLTVV.